A single sample is the source of the 8 T cell receptor beta chains below, sequenced in a study of T cells in Graves' hyperthyroidism and ophthalmopathy. There were TCR beta CDR3 regions amplified from RNA transcripts. Initially, a first-round RT-PCR of the TCR CDR3 employed the HTBI primer set. Each CDR3 protein is one row after TCRdb ran MiXCR on the multiplex PCR reads. The sample includes 400,000 to 500,000 distinct CDR3 sequences, roughly 14% of them seen just once. Sequenced material: blood. All receptors derive from a man between 18 and 29 years old with Graves' ophthalmopathy.

This clonotype was found a few times. A junction boundary mismatches the germline segment, possibly from a read error. The gene calls are TRBV2 and TRBJ1-3, with unresolved D. The germline V gene encodes CDR1 SNHLY and CDR2 FYNNEI. The CDR3 is 13 residues long. CDR3 region: CATVKDSGNTTYF. The DNA for the CDR3 is TGTGCCACCGTGAAGGACTCTGGAAACACCACATATTTT.

This clonotype turned up a few times. The CDR3 DNA reads TGTGCCAGCCAAGACAGCCGGGGGCCCAATGGCTACACCTTC. This encodes CASQDSRGPNGYTF. This sequence joins TRBV6-1 and TRBJ1-2; a possible D gene is TRBD1 (6 bases). V dropped 8 bases and J dropped 6 bases, with 19 bases sitting between them. CDR3 length equals 14 residues. Germline CDR1 and CDR2: MNHNS and SASEGT.

This clonotype has at least ten counts. The chain has TRBV6-1 and TRBJ2-5, with a tentative D call TRBD2 (5 bases). Germline V gives CDR1 MNHNS, CDR2 SASEGT. V was trimmed by 3 bases and J by 3 bases, leaving 14 bases between them. The CDR3 extends over 15 amino acids. In DNA, the CDR3 is TGTGCCAGCAGTGAGGTTTCCGGGGTTGAAGAGACCCAGTACTTC. Encoded protein: CASSEVSGVEETQYF.

V gene TRBV6-1 combines with J gene TRBJ2-7, with 10 bases matching TRBD2. The J segment lost 2 bases and the V segment lost 5 bases, leaving 9 bases of the junction unmatched. The CDR3 extends over 16 amino acids. Germline loops: CDR1 MNHNS, CDR2 SASEGT. Here the CDR3 reads CASSRLAGLTTYEQYF. The CDR3 DNA reads as TGTGCCAGCAGTCGACTAGCGGGCCTTACAACCTACGAGCAGTACTTC.

The sample holds a few counts of this clonotype. The rearrangement uses TRBV6-1 and TRBJ1-4, with D unclear. Germline CDR1 and CDR2: MNHNS and SASEGT. This CDR3 has 13 amino acids. The CDR3, as DNA: TGTGCTACATCACAGCTTAGAAATGAAAAACTGTTTTTT. This codes for CATSQLRNEKLFF.

The chain joins TRBV30 to TRBJ2-5, with 7 nucleotides matching TRBD2. The CDR3 is made up of 14 amino acids. Losses at the gene ends were 7 bases for V and 2 bases for J; bases not matched to a gene: 10. The germline V gene has CDR1 GTSNPN and CDR2 SVGIG (reference sequence). CDR3 DNA: TGTGCCTTAGGGGCTAGCGGAATTCAAGAGACCCAGTACTTC. It is translated as CALGASGIQETQYF.

This clonotype appeared many times. The rearrangement uses TRBV15 and TRBJ2-7, with D perhaps TRBD1 or TRBD2 (5 bases each). V was pared by 3 bases and J by 5 bases, with 23 bases between. Germline V gives CDR1 LNHNV, CDR2 YYDKDF (reference sequence). This CDR3 comprises 17 residues. The CDR3 here is CATSSGDRDERGNEQYF. For the CDR3, the DNA is TGTGCCACCAGCAGTGGGGACCGGGACGAAAGGGGTAACGAGCAGTACTTC.

This clonotype was recorded at least ten times. In DNA, the CDR3 is TGTGCCAGCAGTGCAGGGTTTGGCACAGATACGCAGTATTTT. Translated: CASSAGFGTDTQYF. J is TRBJ2-3 and V is TRBV6-1, with D perhaps matching TRBD1 (5 bases). CDR3 length: 14 amino acids. V dropped 4 bases and J dropped 1 base, with 9 bases sitting between them. Per the germline V gene, CDR1 is MNHNS and CDR2 is SASEGT.